This T cell receptor beta chain was recovered during a study of cytomegalovirus exposure and HLA in healthy donors. Notes on this clone: Its antigen is not identified.

Study-level points and caveats: Altogether, 150 to 200 TCR beta chains were recorded as cytomegalovirus-associated.

This PCR relied on a set of 60 Vbeta primers and 13 Jbeta primers. The protocol was immunoSEQ multiplex PCR, while the TCRdb copy is restricted to in-frame clones and leaves out a portion. This repertoire shows roughly 180,000 clones, about 79% found once; its top ten account for roughly 13%. V lost 4 bases and J lost 8, with 9 bases in between. The germline V gene encodes CDR1 MGHRA and CDR2 YSYEKL. The length of the CDR3 is 12 residues. The sequence was collected from a man aged 45 to 65 in good health and CMV-seropositive. The sample comprised PBMCs. The J gene is TRBJ2-1, the V gene TRBV4-1, with D possibly matching TRBD1 (6 bases). The DNA of the CDR3 is TGCGCCAGCAGCCTATCAGGGGATGAGCAGTTCTTC. Its protein is CASSLSGDEQFF.